The clone carrying this T cell receptor beta chain was seen many times. The lymph nodes were axillary draining lymph nodes from breast cancer patients. This sample was taken from a study of breast tumors, draining lymph nodes, adjacent tissues. The germline V gene has CDR1 SGHDT and CDR2 YYEEEE. V was trimmed by 2 bases and J by 0 bases, leaving 9 bases between them. The CDR3 has 16 residues. TCRdb processed the multiplex PCR reads anew with MiXCR; each CDR3 protein has one entry. The sample gives approximately 280,000 distinct CDR3 sequences, under 35% of which show up once; more than 1% is in the top ten.

This clonotype was obtained from a female donor with breast cancer. Some clones in this sample may be carry-over from other donors' samples. The chain links TRBV5-6 to TRBJ1-6; a possible D gene is TRBD1 (5 bases). Sequenced sample: axillary lymph node tissue. The CDR3 spells CASSFGTGSYNSPLHF. As DNA, the CDR3 is TGTGCCAGCAGCTTTGGGACGGGCTCCTATAATTCACCCCTCCACTTT.